A selection of T cell receptor beta chains follows, all from one sample in a study of blood T cells in healthy people across ages. TCRdb re-derived calls from the 5' RACE reads in MiXCR, one entry per CDR3 protein. The table has around 700,000 distinct CDR3 sequences, just under 25% seen once; the top ten hold more than 8.5%. The same data also contributed to another study, on T cells of mothers and their children.

What was sequenced was blood. These receptors all stem from a boy younger than 18 in good health. The CDR3 runs from the conserved cysteine through the conserved F or W. The D gene is left open where the match is weak. For some rows the clone size is stated as once, few or many, or as a class when expanded; others skip it.

few TRBJ2-2 TRBV7-2 TRBD2 TGTGCCAGCAGCTTAGTGGCGGGAGGGGTCACCGGGGAGCTGTTTTTT CASSLVAGGVTGELFF
NA TRBJ2-7 TRBV20-1 NA TGCAGTGCTAGAGATCCGATGGGGGGCTCCTACGAGCAGTACTTC CSARDPMGGSYEQYF
NA TRBJ2-1 TRBV7-3 NA TGTGCCAGCAGCTTAAACTACGGGGGGCCGGTTCAGTTCTTC CASSLNYGGPVQFF
few TRBJ2-1 TRBV28 TRBD1 TGTGCCAGCAGTTCAGGGGGTATCACTATCTCCTACAATGAGCAGTTCTTC CASSSGGITISYNEQFF
few TRBJ1-2 TRBV28 NA TGTGCCAGCAGTCCGACAGGCCCTGGGGGCTACACCTTC CASSPTGPGGYTF
NA TRBJ2-1 TRBV4-1 NA TGCGCCAGCAGCCCGGGGATAGTGAACAATGAGCAGTTCTTC CASSPGIVNNEQFF
NA TRBJ2-3 TRBV28 NA TGTGCCAGCAGCCGACCCCTACATGTGACTCTAGCGACAGATACGCAGTATTTT CASSRPLHVTLATDTQYF
few TRBJ2-1 TRBV6-2/TRBV6-3 TRBD2 TGTGCCAGCGTATCTACTCCGGGGAGGGGAAGGGAGCAGTTCTTC CASVSTPGRGREQFF
NA TRBJ2-6 TRBV2 NA TGTGCCAGCAGTGAAGAGTACAGGAGCTCTGGGGCCAACGTCCTGACTTTC CASSEEYRSSGANVLTF
few TRBJ1-5 TRBV18 NA TGTGCCAGCTCACCAGTTGGGGGGAACAATCAGCCCCAGCATTTT CASSPVGGNNQPQHF
few TRBJ2-1 TRBV12-3/TRBV12-4 TRBD1 TGTGCCAGCAGTCCAACGACAGGGGGCTACAATGAGCAGTTCTTC CASSPTTGGYNEQFF
many TRBJ2-5 TRBV2 TRBD1 TGTGCCAGCAACGACAGGGGAGAGACCCAGTACTTC CASNDRGETQYF
NA TRBJ2-1 TRBV12-3/TRBV12-4 NA TGTGCCAGCAGCCCGACAGTAAGTAATGAGCAGTTCTTC CASSPTVSNEQFF
many TRBJ2-1 TRBV7-3 NA TGTGCCAGCAGCTTAGGCAGATACAATGAGCAGTTCTTC CASSLGRYNEQFF
few TRBJ2-5 TRBV12-5 TRBD2 TGTGCTACTAGCGGGAAAGAGACCCAGTACTTC CATSGKETQYF
NA TRBJ2-1 TRBV29-1 TRBD2 TGCAGCGTCGAAGCGGGAGTTGGCGATGAGCAGTTCTTC CSVEAGVGDEQFF
NA TRBJ1-1 TRBV29-1 NA TGCAGCGTTGCCCCCATGGGGGGGGGCACTGAAGCTTTCTTT CSVAPMGGGTEAFF
NA TRBJ1-6 TRBV2 NA TGTGCCAGAAGTGGGATGCAGGGCCCCAATTCACCCCTCCACTTT CARSGMQGPNSPLHF
few TRBJ2-7 TRBV4-1 NA TGCGCCAGCAGCTGGGTTGGGGCGGGTGAGCAGTACTTC CASSWVGAGEQYF
few TRBJ2-7 TRBV27 TRBD1 TGTGCCAGCAGACCGACAGGGCCGTCCTACGAGCAGTACTTC CASRPTGPSYEQYF
NA TRBJ2-5 TRBV28 NA TGTGCCAGCACCACTCCGAGTTTTTCGGAGACCCAGTACTTC CASTTPSFSETQYF
few TRBJ2-1 TRBV7-3 NA TGTGCCAGCAGCCAAGGATCGTACGATGAGCAGTTCTTC CASSQGSYDEQFF
few TRBJ1-2 TRBV7-9 NA TGTGCCAGCAGCTTTCCCGGGGGCGCCTACTATGGCTACACCTTC CASSFPGGAYYGYTF
NA TRBJ2-1 TRBV7-3 NA TGTGCCAGCAGCTTGTCGCCGAACTACAATGAGCAGTTCTTC CASSLSPNYNEQFF
NA TRBJ2-5 TRBV4-3 TRBD2 TGCGCCAGCAGCCAAGAAGGCCCGGGGGGGACCCCCCAAGAGACCCAGTACTTC CASSQEGPGGTPQETQYF
NA TRBJ2-7 TRBV5-1 NA TGCGCCAGCAGCTTAGGGGACTTCTCCGAGCAGTACTTC CASSLGDFSEQYF
NA TRBJ2-1 TRBV7-3 TRBD2 TGTGCCAGCAGCCCAAGCGGGGGACCTTACAATGAGCAGTTCTTC CASSPSGGPYNEQFF
few TRBJ2-7 TRBV24-1 NA TGTGCCACCAGTGACTCGCAGGGGCCTAATTTCTACGAGCAGTACTTC CATSDSQGPNFYEQYF
NA TRBJ2-1 TRBV10-2 TRBD2 TGCGCCAGCAGGGGACTAGCGGCTTACAATGAGCAGTTCTTC CASRGLAAYNEQFF
NA TRBJ2-5 TRBV4-3 NA TGCGCCAGCAGCCAAGATCTTGGGGGTGTTGGGGCCCAAGAGACCCAGTACTTC CASSQDLGGVGAQETQYF
few TRBJ1-5 TRBV19 NA TGTGCCAGTAGTATAGTTAGGGGAAATCAGCCCCAGCATTTT CASSIVRGNQPQHF
NA TRBJ1-2 TRBV6-1 NA TGTGCCAGCAGGGCCGAGACCCTTTATGGCTACACCTTC CASRAETLYGYTF
NA TRBJ2-5 TRBV9 NA TGTGCCAGCAGCCCTCAGGGCCAGGGGAATGCGGAGACCCAGTACTTC CASSPQGQGNAETQYF
few TRBJ2-2 TRBV24-1 NA TGTGCCACCAGTGATTCCCGGGGGAACACCGGGGAGCTGTTTTTT CATSDSRGNTGELFF
few TRBJ1-4 TRBV7-9 TRBD1 TGTGCCAGCAGCCCAGGGGGGCCGGGAGAAAAACTGTTTTTT CASSPGGPGEKLFF
few TRBJ1-3 TRBV20-1 NA TGCAGTGCCCACGGGGAACCAGACGGAAACTCTGGAAACACCATATATTTT CSAHGEPDGNSGNTIYF
few TRBJ1-4 TRBV12-3/TRBV12-4 NA TGTGCCAGCAGCCCTGTCCCCTCTGACAGGACTAATGAAAAACTGTTTTTT CASSPVPSDRTNEKLFF
few TRBJ1-5 TRBV12-3/TRBV12-4 NA TGTGCCAGCAGTTTTACGAAAGAGCCCCAGCATTTT CASSFTKEPQHF
few TRBJ2-1 TRBV4-3 TRBD1 TGCGCCAGCAGCGCGGGACAGGGGGCGGACAATGAGCAGTTCTTC CASSAGQGADNEQFF
NA TRBJ2-7 TRBV27 NA TGTGCCAGCTGTAGAAGTGGGACATTAAAGAACTACGAGCAGTACTTC CASCRSGTLKNYEQYF
NA TRBJ2-5 TRBV29-1 TRBD2 TGCAGCGTTGTAGGGCGGGAGGTCGCAGAGACCCAGTACTTC CSVVGREVAETQYF
few TRBJ2-1 TRBV5-4 TRBD2 TGTGCCAGCAGCTTGGGGGGGACTAGGGTCAACAATGAGCAGTTCTTC CASSLGGTRVNNEQFF
few TRBJ2-5 TRBV29-1 TRBD1 TGCAGCGTTGGGCGAGGGACAGGGCTGGGAGAGACCCAGTACTTC CSVGRGTGLGETQYF
few TRBJ2-7 TRBV11-2 NA TGTGCCAGCAGTTCTAAGGGTCACGAGCAGTACTTC CASSSKGHEQYF
NA TRBJ2-5 TRBV5-1 NA TGCGCCAGCAGCTTGGTCCAGACGTACCAAGAGACCCAGTACTTC CASSLVQTYQETQYF
few TRBJ2-7 TRBV28 NA TGTGCCAGCAGCCCCACTAGGGCCGAGCAGTACTTC CASSPTRAEQYF
NA TRBJ2-5 TRBV20-1 TRBD2 TGCAGTGCTAGTTTTTCTAGCGGGAGCGTGGGGGAGACCCAGTACTTC CSASFSSGSVGETQYF
many TRBJ1-5 TRBV7-9 TRBD1 TGTGCCAGCAGCCCTATTGGAGGGGGACAGGGAGGAGGCAATCAGCCCCAGCATTTT CASSPIGGGQGGGNQPQHF
NA TRBJ2-5 TRBV25-1 TRBD1 TGTGCCAGCAGTGCCCTCCTCCCGGGACAGGGGCTATTCAGGCAAGAGACCCAGTACTTC CASSALLPGQGLFRQETQYF
NA TRBJ2-1 TRBV25-1 TRBD2 TGTGCCAGCAGTGCCGGACTAGCGGGAGGGGTTGAGCAGTTCTTC CASSAGLAGGVEQFF